This record looks at one T cell receptor (beta chain) sequence and its context. This sample is part of a study of T cell changes during pregnancy in multiple sclerosis. Sequencing used immunoSEQ multiplex PCR; TCRdb keeps in-frame clones, though not all of them. Here the sample spans tens of thousands of clones, more than 85% being singletons. V was clipped by 0 bases and J by 8 bases; unmatched bases: 3. Germline V gene sequence: CDR1 MNHEY, CDR2 SVGAGI. This CDR3 comprises 13 residues. J is TRBJ1-2 and V is TRBV6-5; 7 nucleotides line up with TRBD1. The specimen was peripheral blood, collected before pregnancy. The receptor was isolated from a female donor with multiple sclerosis, enrolled in a pregnancy study. The CDR3 region is CASSYSTGYGYTF. The CDR3 DNA sequence: TGTGCCAGCAGTTACTCGACAGGGTACGGCTACACCTTC.